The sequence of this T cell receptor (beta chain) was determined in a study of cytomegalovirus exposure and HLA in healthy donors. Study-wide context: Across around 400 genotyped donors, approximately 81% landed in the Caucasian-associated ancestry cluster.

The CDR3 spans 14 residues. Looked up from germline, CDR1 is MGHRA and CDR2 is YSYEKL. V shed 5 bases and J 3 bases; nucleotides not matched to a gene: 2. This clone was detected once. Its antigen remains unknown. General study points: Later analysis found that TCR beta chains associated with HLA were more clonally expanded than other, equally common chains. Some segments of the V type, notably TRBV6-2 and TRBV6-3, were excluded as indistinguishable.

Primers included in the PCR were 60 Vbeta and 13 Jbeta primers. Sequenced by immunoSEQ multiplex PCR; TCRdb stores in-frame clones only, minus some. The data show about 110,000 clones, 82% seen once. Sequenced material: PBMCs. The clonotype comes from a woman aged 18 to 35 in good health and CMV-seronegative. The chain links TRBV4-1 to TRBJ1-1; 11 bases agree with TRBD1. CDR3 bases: TGCGCCAGCAGCACGGGACAGGGGGACACTGAAGCTTTCTTT. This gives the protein CASSTGQGDTEAFF.